These 21 T cell receptor beta chains originate from one sample sequenced in a study of blood T cells in healthy people across ages. A second PCR of 7 to 11 cycles used a sample-barcoded 5' primer and a J-beta primer mix. TCRdb itself ran the 5' RACE reads through MiXCR, one entry per CDR3 protein. The table lists 1.5 million to 2 million distinct CDR3 sequences, around 35% of them singletons. The specimen sequenced was blood. The receptors derive from a woman in her 30s in good health.

This clonotype was observed once. The rearrangement uses TRBV29-1 and TRBJ2-3; the match to TRBD1 covers 7 bases. Germline V gene data show CDR1 as SQVTM and CDR2 as ANQGSEA. J gave up 2 bases and V 8 bases, and 7 bases lay outside the gene matches. The CDR3 is 13 residues long. The CDR3 DNA sequence: TGCAGCACCTCAAGGGGGCCCACAGATACGCAGTATTTT. This encodes CSTSRGPTDTQYF.

This sequence joins TRBV20-1 and TRBJ2-7; 7 positions agree with TRBD1. Germline V gene data show CDR1 as DFQATT and CDR2 as SNEGSKA (reference sequence). The junction had 10 bases not matched to a gene; V was cut back by 3 bases and J by 2 bases. The CDR3 is 15 amino acids. The DNA for the CDR3 is TGCAGTGCTAGGGACGCCGGGACAGAGGCCTACGAGCAGTACTTC. As protein: CSARDAGTEAYEQYF.

This clonotype was recorded only once. A much more abundant neighbour one base away suggests this may be a read error. V and J are TRBV29-1 and TRBJ2-1, with D unresolved. This CDR3 region has 11 residues. CDR1 is SQVTM, CDR2 ANQGSEA, per germline. This CDR3 reads CGVRGTGEQFF. The CDR3, as DNA: TGCGGCGTTCGTGGAACGGGTGAGCAGTTCTTC.

The chain uses TRBV6-5 and TRBJ2-5, with 7 nucleotides matching TRBD2. CDR1 and CDR2 (germline): MNHEY, SVGAGI. V lost 4 bases and J lost 1; bases outside the gene matches: 6. The CDR3 totals 15 residues. CDR3 region: CASSFGLGRQETQYF. The CDR3 nucleotides are TGTGCCAGCAGTTTCGGACTAGGCCGCCAAGAGACCCAGTACTTC.

The rearrangement links TRBV18 to TRBJ1-1; D remains ambiguous. Germline V gives CDR1 KGHSH, CDR2 LQKENI. Trimming pared 3 bases from V and 8 bases from J, leaving 19 bases between. The CDR3 contains 15 residues. This CDR3 is CASSPESGRGKEAFF. As DNA, the CDR3 is TGTGCCAGCTCACCGGAGTCGGGGAGAGGTAAAGAAGCTTTCTTT. The complete variable domain, with remaining parts taken from reference TRBV18 and TRBJ1-1, reads NAGVMQNPRHLVRRRGQEARLRCSPMKGHSHVYWYRQLPEEGLKFMVYLQKENIIDESGMPKERFSAEFPKEGPSILRIQQVVRGDSAAYFCASSPESGRGKEAFFGQGTRLTVV.

Worth noting for this clonotype: One end of the junction fails to match germline, which may point to a read error. DNA for the CDR3: TGTGCCAGCAATTTATCTGGAGAAAAACTGTTTTTT. Translated: CASNLSGEKLFF. The chain carries TRBV27 and TRBJ1-4; no definite D call. Germline-derived CDR1 and CDR2 are MNHEY and SMNVEV (reference sequence). The CDR3 extends over 12 amino acids. The full variable domain, its missing parts supplied by reference TRBV27 and TRBJ1-4, is EAQVTQNPRYLITVTGKKLTVTCSQNMNHEYMSWYRQDPGLGLRQIYYSMNVEVTDKGDVPEGYKVSRKEKRNFPLILESPSPNQTSLYFCASNLSGEKLFFGSGTQLSVL.

The chain combines TRBV7-9 with TRBJ2-5; TRBD1 aligns across 7 bases. TRBJ2-7 matches the DNA end more closely, so the J call is doubtful. The CDR3 sequence is 17 residues long. Germline assignment: CDR1 SEHNR and CDR2 FQNEAQ (reference sequence). Here the CDR3 reads CASSFTSDRPMWGEQYF. CDR3 coding DNA: TGTGCCAGCAGCTTTACTTCGGACAGGCCCATGTGGGGCGAGCAGTACTTC.

This clonotype appeared once. This may be a read error, as it is one base from a much larger clone. This sequence joins TRBV7-2 and TRBJ2-7, with D perhaps TRBD2 (8 bases). This CDR3 is 17 amino acids long. Germline lookup yields CDR1 SGHTA and CDR2 FQGNSA. Deletions cut 1 base from V and 2 bases from J, with 18 bases between. The chain's CDR3 is CASSLEGAAGATYEQYF. The CDR3 DNA reads as TGTGCCAGCAGCTTAGAGGGGGCAGCGGGGGCCACCTACGAGCAGTACTTC.

This chain uses TRBV5-5 with TRBJ1-5; 9 nucleotides agree with TRBD1. Germline CDR1 is SGHKS and CDR2 is YYEKEE (reference sequence). This CDR3 has 15 residues. V lost 1 base, J lost 4 bases, and 3 bases stayed unmatched. CDR3 nucleotides: TGTGCCAGCAGCTTGCGACAGGGGGAAAATCAGCCCCAGCATTTT. Amino acid sequence: CASSLRQGENQPQHF. Supplemented by reference TRBV5-5 and TRBJ1-5, the full variable domain reads DAGVTQSPTHLIKTRGQQVTLRCSPISGHKSVSWYQQVLGQGPQFIFQYYEKEERGRGNFPDRFSARQFPNYSSELNVNALLLGDSALYLCASSLRQGENQPQHFGDGTRLSIL.

The V call is TRBV5-4, the J call TRBJ2-7, with 10 bases fitting TRBD1. CDR1 is SGHNT and CDR2 is YYREEE in the germline V gene (reference sequence). Trimming at V came to 5 bases and at J to 0 bases, leaving 5 bases not matched to a gene. The CDR3 contains 15 residues. CDR3 sequence reads: CASRPDRGISYEQYF. The CDR3 DNA follows: TGTGCCAGCAGACCGGACAGGGGGATCTCCTACGAGCAGTACTTC. Full variable domain (rest looked up from reference TRBV5-4 and TRBJ2-7): ETGVTQSPTHLIKTRGQQVTLRCSSQSGHNTVSWYQQALGQGPQFIFQYYREEENGRGNFPPRFSGLQFPNYSSELNVNALELDDSALYLCASRPDRGISYEQYFGPGTRLTVT.

This clonotype turned up a few times. This chain joins TRBV20-1 and TRBJ1-1; D is ambiguous. The CDR3 is 13 amino acids. CDR1 is DFQATT and CDR2 is SNEGSKA in the germline V gene (reference sequence). The V and J ends lost 6 bases and 5 bases respectively, with 16 bases between them. The CDR3 sequence: CSASLTGTTEAFF. CDR3 in DNA: TGCAGTGCATCTTTGACGGGAACGACTGAAGCTTTCTTT.

This chain joins TRBV12-3 or TRBV12-4 and TRBJ2-2; 11 nucleotides line up with TRBD2. This CDR3 region has 16 residues. Losses at the gene ends were 3 bases for V and 9 bases for J; bases not matched to a gene: 9. The CDR3 loop reads CASSLGSSGRLRELFF. DNA for the CDR3: TGTGCCAGCAGTTTGGGCTCTAGCGGGAGGTTAAGGGAGCTGTTTTTT.

Regarding this clonotype: At one end, the junction sequence differs from germline, possibly due to a read error. V gene TRBV2 combines with J gene TRBJ1-5; 9 nucleotides align to TRBD1. Germline lookup yields CDR1 SNHLY and CDR2 FYNNEI. The CDR3 has 14 amino acids. The CDR3 nucleotides are TGTGGCAGCGGACAGGGGAGGGAGAATCAGCCCCAGCATTTT. Translation gives CGSGQGRENQPQHF.

This chain uses TRBV3-1 with TRBJ2-1, with 7 nucleotides matching TRBD2. The germline gives CDR1 LGHDT, CDR2 YNNKEL (reference sequence). Trimming at V came to 4 bases and at J to 5 bases, leaving 5 bases not matched to a gene. The CDR3 is 14 amino acids. The CDR3 region is CASSRSGAHNEQFF. CDR3 bases: TGTGCCAGCAGCCGGAGCGGGGCTCACAATGAGCAGTTCTTC.

In its sample, this clonotype was seen a few times. The V call is TRBV28, the J call TRBJ2-7; 7 positions match TRBD1. The germline CDR1 and CDR2 sequences are MDHEN and SYDVKM. There are 14 residues in the CDR3. J lost 2 bases, V lost 7 bases, and 8 bases had no gene match. The CDR3 protein is CASTFLGTAYEQYF. CDR3 DNA sequence: TGTGCCAGCACCTTCTTAGGGACAGCCTACGAGCAGTACTTC.

The gene calls are TRBV28 and TRBJ2-7; a weak D match, TRBD1 (6 bases). The J call could be wrong; TRBJ2-5 is a better fit for the DNA end. The CDR3 has 16 residues. CDR1 and CDR2 (germline): MDHEN, SYDVKM. CDR3 region: CASSLGLGEQGETQYF. The CDR3 DNA reads as TGTGCCAGCAGTTTAGGGTTAGGGGAACAGGGAGAGACCCAGTACTTC.

The chain joins TRBV24-1 to TRBJ1-1; D might be TRBD1 (5 bases). The CDR3 spans 16 residues. Trimming took 2 bases from V and 1 from J, leaving 13 bases between them. Germline V lookup: CDR1 KGHDR, CDR2 SFDVKD. Here the CDR3 DNA reads TGTGCCACCAGTGATTGCCCGGGACCGAAGAACACTGAAGCTTTCTTT. Residues: CATSDCPGPKNTEAFF.

The rearrangement joins TRBV30 to TRBJ2-5; the D is unclear. Trimming removed 3 bases at V and 2 bases at J, with 7 bases between. The CDR3 sequence is 12 residues long. CDR1 and CDR2 (germline): GTSNPN, SVGIG (reference sequence). CDR3 nucleotides: TGTGCCTGGAGGCAGTCTCAAGAGACCCAGTACTTC. Translated, it gives CAWRQSQETQYF.

This chain joins TRBV27 and TRBJ2-7; maybe TRBD2 (5 bases). The DNA matches TRBJ2-5 better at its end, which makes the J call doubtful. Germline lookup yields CDR1 MNHEY and CDR2 SMNVEV (reference sequence). CDR3 length equals 13 residues. The chain's CDR3 is CASSLLASETQYF. The DNA of the CDR3 is TGTGCCAGCAGTTTATTAGCGTCCGAGACCCAGTACTTC.

This chain connects TRBV19 to TRBJ2-7, with D possibly being TRBD2 (6 bases). V lost 6 bases, J lost 0 bases, and 12 bases lay in between. Germline CDR1 is LNHDA and CDR2 is SQIVND (reference sequence). The CDR3 runs 14 residues. CDR3 sequence: CASRWRASSYEQYF. CDR3 bases: TGTGCCAGTAGGTGGAGGGCAAGCTCCTACGAGCAGTACTTC.

Comment on this clonotype: A read error may account for a junction end that differs from germline. The rearrangement links TRBV3-1 to TRBJ1-6; 8 bases match TRBD1. Germline assignment: CDR1 LGHDT and CDR2 YNNKEL (reference sequence). The CDR3 length is 16 residues. This CDR3 reads CASSQRGQGEYSPPHF. The CDR3 DNA sequence: TGTGCCAGCAGCCAGCGCGGACAGGGCGAGTATTCACCCCCCCACTTT. Based on the CDR3 plus reference TRBV3-1 and TRBJ1-6, the full variable domain is DTAVSQTPKYLVTQMGNDKSIKCEQNLGHDTMYWYKQDSKKFLKIMFSYNNKELIINETVPNRFSPKSPDKAHLNLHINSLELGDSAVYFCASSQRGQGEYSPPHFGNGTRLTVT.